The clone carrying this TCR beta chain appeared a few times. Its target is not known. This record comes from a study of T cells after yellow fever vaccination. Study summary: Low-cell-number fractions were prepared with SMART-Seq v4 Ultra Low Input. General study points: Reappearing after the booster were most of the clones from primary vaccination (around 95% CD4, about 87% CD8). By day 5 rather than day 15, the secondary response had peaked, though it was weaker.

The study made its TCR cDNA through 5'RACE template switching. That step introduced a universal primer site along with UMIs. TCRdb re-called the 5' RACE reads through MiXCR, storing one row per CDR3 protein. The repertoire holds nearly 550,000 distinct CDR3 sequences, with about a fifth as singletons. The CDR3 has 15 amino acids. Germline CDR1 reads SGHRS; CDR2 reads YFSETQ. The V and J ends lost 4 bases and 6 bases, in that order; junction bases with no gene match: 11. This sequence originates from a man between 25 and 39 years old who received the YFV17D yellow fever vaccine. The starting material was PBMCs, obtained 15 days after the yellow fever booster vaccination. This chain uses TRBV5-1 with TRBJ2-7; 9 nucleotides agree with TRBD1. CDR3 residues: CASSRPGQGSGEQYF. The CDR3 coding sequence is TGCGCCAGCAGCCGTCCGGGACAGGGATCGGGCGAGCAGTACTTC.